Here is one TCR beta chain with its context. Its cognate antigen is unknown. These data come from a study of T cell responses to AZD1222 COVID-19 vaccine. Repertoires were generated with immunoSEQ multiplex PCR, while TCRdb's copy carries only in-frame clones and drops some. Among 120,000 to 150,000 clones listed, 80% to 95% were seen once. Study-level results: The peak T cell response came first, and repertoires were sampled only after it. Spike-specific TCRs gained breadth and depth after people received two AZD1222 doses. Mapped onto spike, vaccine-associated CD4 TCRs spanned it and were dominant at 160-218 and 743-854.

The CDR3 covers 15 residues. The V gene lost 5 bases and the J gene lost 0 bases, with 12 bases spanning the gap. Germline V gives CDR1 LNHNV, CDR2 YYDKDF (reference sequence). This TCR was recovered from an adult in good health. The chain carries TRBV15 and TRBJ2-3; D may match TRBD1 or TRBD2 (5 bases each). The source was peripheral blood, collected on day 0 of MenACWY control vaccination. In DNA, the CDR3 is TGTGCCACCAGCCCGACGAGGGGAAGCACAGATACGCAGTATTTT. Translation: CATSPTRGSTDTQYF.